Listed below are T cell receptor beta chains from one sample, sequenced in a study of blood T cell repertoires in COVID-19. This table comes from immunoSEQ multiplex PCR, and its TCRdb copy is limited to in-frame clones, with some not included. The data contain some 58,000 clones, approximately 80% of them seen just once; the ten biggest clones take up 25% to 40%. What was sequenced was peripheral blood. The receptors here all came from a human donor in a cohort sampled during active COVID-19. Each CDR3 is given with its conserved first and last residue. Fields, in order: CDR3 length, clone size, V gene, CDR3 protein. Rows may omit the clone size; those that give it use once, few, many or a size class.

16	NA	TRBV5-5	CASSLVSGEVPYEQYF
15	NA	TRBV11-2	CASSPRWGQIYEQYF
12	NA	TRBV2	CASRYAANTQYF
15	NA	TRBV3-1/TRBV3-2	CASRAWRGGRYEQYF
16	few	TRBV6-1	CASSDQTGGAGETQYF
15	NA	TRBV5-5	CASSPLAGGYNEQFF
13	once	TRBV2	CASKGGVSDTQYF
16	NA	TRBV9	CASSVSSWAGEDTIYF
16	NA	TRBV7-9	CASSPGLAGGTGELFF
16	NA	TRBV5-1	CASSLSGRVLGETQYF
16	once	TRBV7-3	CASSLLDRAPYNEQFF
13	NA	TRBV2	CASSEAWHEKLFF
15	NA	TRBV28	CASSQIETLVGELFF
16	NA	TRBV15	CATSRADRGFYYEQYF
17	NA	TRBV4-3	CASSQVKGLADTYEQYF
15	once	TRBV6-1	CASSERQGGESPLHF
15	NA	TRBV5-4	CASSLNAARNTEAFF
13	few	TRBV12-3/TRBV12-4	CASSPGLANEQFF
15	NA	TRBV2	CASSYRGGTNEKLFF
13	NA	TRBV2	CASMGGAQETQYF
14	NA	TRBV5-5	CASSLDRGRHEQFF
12	once	TRBV28	CASSQGGFGQYF
18	once	TRBV28	CASSLYGGTSGPNNEQFF
14	NA	TRBV5-1	CASSLVRTGGGYTF
15	many	TRBV6-2/TRBV6-3	CASSYPGQGAREAFF
15	NA	TRBV19	CASNDPGGRTDTQYF
15	NA	TRBV4-1	CASSQAPDSSYEQYF
17	few	TRBV5-1	CASSSGQATFRDSPLHF
15	few	TRBV4-1	CASSQPGTGGFGYTF
15	NA	TRBV4-1	CASSQDLRSASEAFF
17	NA	TRBV21-1	CASSKIQGQGCDTEAFF
13	NA	TRBV21-1	CASSKVPAYEQYF
15	NA	TRBV25-1	CASSEVGGRRTEAFF
13	NA	TRBV5-8	CASIQELNTEAFF